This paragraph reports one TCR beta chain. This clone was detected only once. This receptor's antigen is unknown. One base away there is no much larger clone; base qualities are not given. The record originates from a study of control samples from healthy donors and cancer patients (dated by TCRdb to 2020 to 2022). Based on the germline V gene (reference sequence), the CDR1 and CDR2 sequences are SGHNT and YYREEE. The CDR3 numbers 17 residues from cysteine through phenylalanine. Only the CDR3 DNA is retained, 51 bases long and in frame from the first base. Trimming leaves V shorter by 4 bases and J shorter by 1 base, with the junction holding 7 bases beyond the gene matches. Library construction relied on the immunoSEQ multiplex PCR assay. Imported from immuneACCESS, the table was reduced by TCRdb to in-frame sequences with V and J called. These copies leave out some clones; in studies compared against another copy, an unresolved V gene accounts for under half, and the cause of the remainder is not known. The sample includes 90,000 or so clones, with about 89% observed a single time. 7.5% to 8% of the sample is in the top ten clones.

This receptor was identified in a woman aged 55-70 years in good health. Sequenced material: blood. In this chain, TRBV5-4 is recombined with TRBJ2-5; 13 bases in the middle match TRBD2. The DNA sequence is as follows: TGTGCCAGCAGCAAAGGGGGACTAGCGGGGACCCAAGAGACCCAGTACTTC. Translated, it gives CASSKGGLAGTQETQYF.